A selection of T cell receptor beta chains follows, all from one sample in a study. From the 5' RACE reads, TCRdb called clonotypes with MiXCR, one entry per CDR3 protein. The sample yields 7,400 or so distinct CDR3 sequences, approximately 42% seen once. The sequenced sample was memory CD4+ T cells sorted from blood. The source is a female donor with breast cancer. Each CDR3 is given with its conserved first and last residue. The order of the fields is CDR3 protein, CDR3 DNA, D gene, V gene, J gene, clone size. A D gene is named only where the DNA matches it firmly. Not all rows give a size; the values are once, few, many and, for expanded clones, a class.

CDR3: CASRGQGETQYF; DNA: TGTGCCAGCAGGGGACAGGGAGAGACCCAGTACTTC; D: TRBD1; V: TRBV2; J: TRBJ2-5; size: .
CDR3: CSARDRGEGEQYF; DNA: TGCAGTGCTAGGGACAGGGGCGAGGGGGAGCAGTACTTC; D: TRBD1; V: TRBV20-1; J: TRBJ2-7; size: .
CDR3: CASSATGATGELFF; DNA: TGTGCCAGCAGTGCAACAGGGGCGACCGGGGAGCTGTTTTTT; D: TRBD1; V: TRBV27; J: TRBJ2-2; size: .
CDR3: CASSILPSGRARDNEQFF; DNA: TGTGCCAGCAGTATACTACCCAGCGGGAGGGCCAGGGACAATGAGCAGTTCTTC; D: TRBD2; V: TRBV6-2/TRBV6-3; J: TRBJ2-1; size: few
CDR3: CASGLALNTEAFF; DNA: TGTGCTAGTGGTTTGGCATTGAACACTGAAGCTTTCTTT; D: .; V: TRBV12-5; J: TRBJ1-1; size: .
CDR3: CASSLVGQAGGYTF; DNA: TGTGCCAGCAGCCTGGTAGGACAGGCTGGAGGCTACACCTTC; D: TRBD1; V: TRBV5-6; J: TRBJ1-2; size: .
CDR3: CASSLERNGYTF; DNA: TGTGCCAGCAGTTTAGAGAGGAATGGCTACACCTTC; D: .; V: TRBV12-3/TRBV12-4; J: TRBJ1-2; size: few
CDR3: CAWSVTVDEQFF; DNA: TGTGCCTGGAGTGTAACCGTAGATGAGCAGTTCTTC; D: .; V: TRBV30; J: TRBJ2-1; size: .
CDR3: CASSLAEGAETQYF; DNA: TGTGCCAGCAGCTTAGCGGAGGGAGCGGAGACCCAGTACTTC; D: .; V: TRBV7-9; J: TRBJ2-5; size: few
CDR3: CASSQESTVGYEQYF; DNA: TGCGCCAGCAGCCAAGAATCCACGGTTGGGTACGAGCAGTACTTC; D: .; V: TRBV4-1; J: TRBJ2-7; size: large
CDR3: CASTHSAATYEQYF; DNA: TGTGCCAGCACCCATTCGGCGGCCACCTACGAGCAGTACTTC; D: .; V: TRBV6-6; J: TRBJ2-7; size: .
CDR3: CSASRPGGNYGYTF; DNA: TGCAGTGCTTCTAGACCCGGGGGTAACTATGGCTACACCTTC; D: .; V: TRBV20-1; J: TRBJ1-2; size: .